This is a list of T cell receptor beta chains from one sample in a study of blood T cell repertoires in COVID-19. Here immunoSEQ multiplex PCR was the method, and the copy in TCRdb shows in-frame clones only, minus some. The sample consists of about 330,000 clones, 87% of them appearing once. Sequenced material: PBMCs or T cells enriched from blood (not recorded which). These receptors were obtained from a woman aged 25-40 years who had recovered from COVID-19. Each CDR3 is given with its conserved first and last residue. A D gene is named only where the DNA matches it firmly. Size tells how often a clone was seen (once, few, many) or the class of an expanded clone, and some rows leave it out.

CDR3 length	V gene	clone size	J gene	D gene	CDR3 DNA	CDR3 protein
15	TRBV2	NA	TRBJ2-2	TRBD1	TGTGCCAGCAGATATTCGACAGGGACGACCGGGGAGCTGTTTTTT	CASRYSTGTTGELFF
15	TRBV5-8	NA	TRBJ1-2	TRBD1	TGTGCCAGCAGCTTGGAGAACAGGGGGTACTATGGCTACACCTTC	CASSLENRGYYGYTF
13	TRBV2	NA	TRBJ1-2	NA	TGTGCCAGCAGTGAACAGGGGCACTATGGCTACACCTTC	CASSEQGHYGYTF
12	TRBV6-6	NA	TRBJ2-7	NA	TGTGCCAGCAGCCCTGTCAGCTACGAGCAGTACTTC	CASSPVSYEQYF
16	TRBV11-3	once	TRBJ2-3	TRBD1	TGTGCCAGCAGCTCCCGACAGGGGGCGGCCACAGATACGCAGTATTTT	CASSSRQGAATDTQYF
16	TRBV28	NA	TRBJ1-1	NA	TGTGCCAGCAGTTCCCCCCGCTCGACAGGGAACACTGAAGCTTTCTTT	CASSSPRSTGNTEAFF
14	TRBV6-5	once	TRBJ2-3	NA	TGTGCCAGCAGACCGAAACAGGGCACAGATACGCAGTATTTT	CASRPKQGTDTQYF
15	TRBV7-2	NA	TRBJ2-7	TRBD1	TGTGCCAGCAGCTCCTCCGGGACAGGTTCCTACGAGCAGTACTTC	CASSSSGTGSYEQYF
14	TRBV18	NA	TRBJ2-7	NA	TGTGCCAGCTCACCGAGTCGACAGACCTACGAGCAGTACTTC	CASSPSRQTYEQYF
16	TRBV28	NA	TRBJ1-2	TRBD1	TGTGCCAGCTCTCCCTCCCCGGGACAGGGTAGTGATGGCTACACCTTC	CASSPSPGQGSDGYTF
16	TRBV7-9	NA	TRBJ1-1	NA	TGTGCCAGCAGCACAACGTCGGGAAACGTGAACACTGAAGCTTTCTTT	CASSTTSGNVNTEAFF
14	TRBV5-1	NA	TRBJ1-6	TRBD1	TGCGCCAGCAGCTACGGACAGGGGGATTCACCCCTCCACTTT	CASSYGQGDSPLHF
19	TRBV15	NA	TRBJ1-4	TRBD1	TGTGCCACCAACTATGTCTCGGGACAGGGGAACGCAACTAATGAAAAACTGTTTTTT	CATNYVSGQGNATNEKLFF
16	TRBV4-1	NA	TRBJ1-2	NA	TGCGCCAGCAGCCAAGATGGGATGTCGGGGATCTATGGCTACACCTTC	CASSQDGMSGIYGYTF
16	TRBV9	once	TRBJ2-6	NA	TGTGCCAGCAGCGTAGCCCTGTTCCCTGGGGCCAACGTCCTGACTTTC	CASSVALFPGANVLTF
14	TRBV9	NA	TRBJ1-2	TRBD1	TGTGCCAGCAGCGTCGGGACAGGGTCTGATGGCTACACCTTC	CASSVGTGSDGYTF
14	TRBV19	once	TRBJ1-2	TRBD1	TGTGCCAGTAGAAGACAGGGGGGCAACTATGGCTACACCTTC	CASRRQGGNYGYTF
12	TRBV5-1	NA	TRBJ2-7	NA	TGCGCCAGCAGGTCGGGATTCTACGAGCAGTACTTC	CASRSGFYEQYF
14	TRBV6-8	NA	TRBJ2-7	TRBD1	TGTGCCAGCAGTTCCTGGGACAGCTCCTACGAGCAGTACTTC	CASSSWDSSYEQYF
16	TRBV11-2	NA	TRBJ2-2	TRBD2	TGTGCCAGCAGCCGCGGACTAGCGGGGGGTGACGGGGAGCTGTTTTTT	CASSRGLAGGDGELFF
12	TRBV6-5	NA	TRBJ2-2	NA	TGTGCCAGCAGTAGGGGGACCGGGGAGCTGTTTTTT	CASSRGTGELFF
16	TRBV5-1	NA	TRBJ2-3	NA	TGCGCCAGCAGCTTGGATATCAGGGCAGCCACAGATACGCAGTATTTT	CASSLDIRAATDTQYF
17	TRBV9	NA	TRBJ2-7	NA	TGTGCCAGCAGCGTAGAGGGAGGAGGGATGAGCTCCTACGAGCAGTACTTC	CASSVEGGGMSSYEQYF
14	TRBV5-1	once	TRBJ1-5	TRBD1	TGCGCCAGCAGCTTTGGACAGGGGGATCAGCCCCAGCATTTT	CASSFGQGDQPQHF
16	TRBV30	NA	TRBJ1-6	NA	TGTGCCTGGAGTGTACCGCGGGGGCTCTATTTTCGCACCCTCCACTTT	CAWSVPRGLYFRTLHF
12	TRBV11-2	NA	TRBJ2-7	NA	TGTGCCAGCAGCTTCGGCTCCTACGAGCAGTACTTC	CASSFGSYEQYF
14	TRBV25-1	NA	TRBJ2-1	NA	TGTGCCAGCAGTGAGGCAGGGGAGCGCCATGAGCAGTTCTTC	CASSEAGERHEQFF
14	TRBV2	NA	TRBJ1-5	NA	TGTGCCAGCAGTGATTCAGGGGTGCATCAGCCCCAGCATTTT	CASSDSGVHQPQHF
15	TRBV7-9	NA	TRBJ2-2	NA	TGTGCCAGCAGCTTAGGACAGGCTAACACCGGGGAGCTGTTTTTT	CASSLGQANTGELFF
17	TRBV10-3	NA	TRBJ1-1	TRBD1	TGTGCCATCAGTGAGCCGGGACAGGCGGTTACGAACACTGAAGCTTTCTTT	CAISEPGQAVTNTEAFF
13	TRBV19	NA	TRBJ2-7	TRBD1	TGTGCCAGTAAGGGGACAGGGACGTACGAGCAGTACTTC	CASKGTGTYEQYF
12	TRBV7-9	NA	TRBJ2-5	NA	TGTGCCAGCAGCTTTCACTCGGAGACCCAGTACTTC	CASSFHSETQYF
14	TRBV2	NA	TRBJ2-7	NA	TGTGCCAGCAATTATCAGGGGTCCTCCTACGAGCAGTACTTC	CASNYQGSSYEQYF
14	TRBV19	NA	TRBJ2-7	NA	TGTGCCAGTAGTATATCCGCCAGGTCCTACGAGCAGTACTTC	CASSISARSYEQYF
14	TRBV30	NA	TRBJ1-5	TRBD1	TGTGCCTGGAGTAACGACAGGGGCAATCAGCCCCAGCATTTT	CAWSNDRGNQPQHF